This TCR beta chain is from a study of blood T cell repertoires in COVID-19. The protocol was immunoSEQ multiplex PCR, while the TCRdb copy is restricted to in-frame clones and leaves out a portion. The sample consists of 30,000 to 40,000 clones, almost 80% of them appearing once. This clone appeared once. The length of the CDR3 is 13 residues. The germline V gene encodes CDR1 LNHDA and CDR2 SQIVND (reference sequence). V lost 6 bases and J lost 0, with 7 bases in between. Source material: peripheral blood. This clonotype was obtained from a woman aged 55 to 70 with acute or convalescent COVID-19. The chain employs TRBV19 and TRBJ2-3, with no clear D. The CDR3 loop reads CASRASSTDTQYF. The DNA for the CDR3 is TGTGCCAGTAGAGCGTCGAGCACAGATACGCAGTATTTT.